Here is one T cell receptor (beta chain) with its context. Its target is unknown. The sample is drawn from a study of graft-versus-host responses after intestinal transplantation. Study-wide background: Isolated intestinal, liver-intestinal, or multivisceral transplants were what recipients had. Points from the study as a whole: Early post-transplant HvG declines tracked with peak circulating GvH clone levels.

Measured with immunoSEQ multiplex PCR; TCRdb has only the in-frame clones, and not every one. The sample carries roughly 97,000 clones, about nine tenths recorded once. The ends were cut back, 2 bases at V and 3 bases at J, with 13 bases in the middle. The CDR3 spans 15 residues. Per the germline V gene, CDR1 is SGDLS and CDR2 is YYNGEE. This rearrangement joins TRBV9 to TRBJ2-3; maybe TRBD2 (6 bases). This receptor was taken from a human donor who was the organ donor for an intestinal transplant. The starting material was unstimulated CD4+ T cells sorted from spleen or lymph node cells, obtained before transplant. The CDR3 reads CASSVEGSRTDTQYF. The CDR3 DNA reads TGTGCCAGCAGCGTGGAGGGATCTAGGACAGATACGCAGTATTTT.